These 2 T cell receptor beta chains came from one sample sequenced in a study of T cell responses to AZD1222 COVID-19 vaccine. Measured with immunoSEQ multiplex PCR; TCRdb has only the in-frame clones, and not every one. Here the sample spans around 150,000 clones, 92% being singletons. Here the sequenced sample was peripheral blood, taken on day 0 of MenACWY control vaccination. These TCRs come from an adult in good health.

V usage is TRBV10-3 and J usage is TRBJ2-1; D unresolved. V shed 4 bases and J shed 7 bases, with 5 bases lying between them. The CDR3 spans 11 residues. From germline, CDR1 is ENHRY and CDR2 SYGVKD. CDR3 coding DNA: TGTGCCATCAGTGCAGTAAATGAGCAGTTCTTC. The encoded protein is CAISAVNEQFF.

This clone was counted once. V and J are TRBV4-2 and TRBJ1-1; D is possibly TRBD1 (6 bases). V was cut by 4 bases and J by 2 bases, with 11 bases left in between. Germline V gene lookup returns CDR1 LGHNA and CDR2 YNFKEQ. The CDR3 covers 14 residues. CDR3 in DNA: TGTGCCAGCAGCCCGGGACAACCTAACACTGAAGCTTTCTTT. It encodes CASSPGQPNTEAFF.